This T cell receptor (beta chain) came from a study of blood T cell repertoires in COVID-19. Study information: Nucleic acid was either cDNA or gDNA, and it came from T cells, B-cell-depleted T cells, or PBMCs.

Original data processing: Amplifying reference gene primers gave estimates of nucleated cell counts. This table comes from immunoSEQ multiplex PCR, and its TCRdb copy is limited to in-frame clones, with some not included. That table is the source of V, J and clone size, and D and trimming were worked out from the DNA. In the table there are 350,000 to 500,000 clones, approximately 90% of which are singletons. The material sequenced was peripheral blood. This TCR was recovered from a young man with COVID-19, enrolled during active disease.

CDR3 coding DNA: TGTGCCAGCAGCCTCAGGACAGGGCCCTACGAGCAGTACTTC. It yields the protein CASSLRTGPYEQYF. J is TRBJ2-7 and V is TRBV3-1 (or the pseudogene TRBV3-2); 8 nucleotides line up with TRBD1. V shed 4 bases, J shed 2 bases, and the junction held 4 bases outside the gene matches. CDR3 length equals 14 residues. The V gene's germline CDR1 is LGHDT and CDR2 YNNKEL (reference sequence).